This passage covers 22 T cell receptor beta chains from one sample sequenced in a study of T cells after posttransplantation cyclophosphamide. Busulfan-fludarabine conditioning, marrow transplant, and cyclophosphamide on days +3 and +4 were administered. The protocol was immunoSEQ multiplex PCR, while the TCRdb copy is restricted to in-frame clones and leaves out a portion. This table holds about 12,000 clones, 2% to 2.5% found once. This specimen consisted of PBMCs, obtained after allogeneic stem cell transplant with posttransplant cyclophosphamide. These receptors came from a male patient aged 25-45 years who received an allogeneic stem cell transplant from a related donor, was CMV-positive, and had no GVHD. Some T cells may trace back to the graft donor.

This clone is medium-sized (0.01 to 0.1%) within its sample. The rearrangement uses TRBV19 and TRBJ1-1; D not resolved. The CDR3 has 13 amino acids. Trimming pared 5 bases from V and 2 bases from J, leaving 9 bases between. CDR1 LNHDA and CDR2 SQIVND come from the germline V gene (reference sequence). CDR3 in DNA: TGTGCCAGTAGTCTTAACAGCAACACTGAAGCTTTCTTT. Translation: CASSLNSNTEAFF.

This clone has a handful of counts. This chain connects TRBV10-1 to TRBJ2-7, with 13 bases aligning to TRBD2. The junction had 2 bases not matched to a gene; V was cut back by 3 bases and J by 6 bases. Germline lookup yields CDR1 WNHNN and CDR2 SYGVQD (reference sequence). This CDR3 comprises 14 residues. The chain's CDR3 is CASSERLAGGEQYF. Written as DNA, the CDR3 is TGCGCCAGCAGTGAAAGACTAGCGGGAGGCGAGCAGTACTTC.

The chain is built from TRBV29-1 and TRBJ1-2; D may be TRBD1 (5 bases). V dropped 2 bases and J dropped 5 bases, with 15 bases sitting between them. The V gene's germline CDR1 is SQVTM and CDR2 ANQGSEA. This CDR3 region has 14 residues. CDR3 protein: CSVESWTPFYGYTF. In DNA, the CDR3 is TGCAGCGTTGAATCATGGACACCTTTTTATGGCTACACCTTC.

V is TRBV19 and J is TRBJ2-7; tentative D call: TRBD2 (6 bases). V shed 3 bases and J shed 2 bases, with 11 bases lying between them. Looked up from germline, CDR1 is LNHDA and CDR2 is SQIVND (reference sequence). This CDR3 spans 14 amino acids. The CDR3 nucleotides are TGTGCCAGTAGTATGAGCTGGAGGGCCTACGAGCAGTACTTC. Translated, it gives CASSMSWRAYEQYF.

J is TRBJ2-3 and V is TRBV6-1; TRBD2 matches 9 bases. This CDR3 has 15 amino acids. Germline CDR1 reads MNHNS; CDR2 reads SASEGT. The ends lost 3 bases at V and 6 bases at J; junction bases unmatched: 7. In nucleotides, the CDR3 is TGTGCCAGCAGTGATTCTATAGCGGGGGTTGATACGCAGTATTTT. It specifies CASSDSIAGVDTQYF.

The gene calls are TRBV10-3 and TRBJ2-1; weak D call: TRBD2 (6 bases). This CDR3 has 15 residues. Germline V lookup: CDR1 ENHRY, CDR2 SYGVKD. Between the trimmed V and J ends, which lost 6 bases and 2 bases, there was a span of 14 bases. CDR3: CAIRAGTDPYNEQFF. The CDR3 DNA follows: TGTGCCATCAGAGCTGGGACTGATCCCTACAATGAGCAGTTCTTC.

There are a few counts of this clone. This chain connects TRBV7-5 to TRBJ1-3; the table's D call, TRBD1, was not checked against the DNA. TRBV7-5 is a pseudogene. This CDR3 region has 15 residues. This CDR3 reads CARSRSTGSGNTIYF. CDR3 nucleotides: TGTGCCAGAAGCCGTTCCACAGGCTCTGGAAACACCATATATTTT.

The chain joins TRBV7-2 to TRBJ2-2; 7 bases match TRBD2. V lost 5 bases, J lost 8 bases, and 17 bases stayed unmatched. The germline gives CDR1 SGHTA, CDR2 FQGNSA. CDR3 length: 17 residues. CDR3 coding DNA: TGTGCCAGCAGCCCGACGTCGTCGACTAGCTTGGCGGGGGAGCTGTTTTTT. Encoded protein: CASSPTSSTSLAGELFF.

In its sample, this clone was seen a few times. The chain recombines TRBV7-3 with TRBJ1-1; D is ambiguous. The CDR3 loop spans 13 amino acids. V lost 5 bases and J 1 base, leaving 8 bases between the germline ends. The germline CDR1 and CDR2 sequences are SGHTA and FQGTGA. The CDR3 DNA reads TGTGCCAGCAGCCTTACGGGGAACACTGAAGCTTTCTTT. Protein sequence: CASSLTGNTEAFF.

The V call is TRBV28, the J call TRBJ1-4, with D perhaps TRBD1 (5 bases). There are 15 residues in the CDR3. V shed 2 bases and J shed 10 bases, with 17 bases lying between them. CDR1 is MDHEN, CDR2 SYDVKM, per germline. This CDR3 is CASSLVGGVKGKLFF. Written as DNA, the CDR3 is TGTGCCAGCAGTTTAGTCGGGGGGGTCAAGGGAAAACTGTTTTTT. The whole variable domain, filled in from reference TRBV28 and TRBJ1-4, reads DVKVTQSSRYLVKRTGEKVFLECVQDMDHENMFWYRQDPGLGLRLIYFSYDVKMKEKGDIPEGYSVSREKKERFSLILESASTNQTSMYLCASSLVGGVKGKLFFGSGTQLSVL.

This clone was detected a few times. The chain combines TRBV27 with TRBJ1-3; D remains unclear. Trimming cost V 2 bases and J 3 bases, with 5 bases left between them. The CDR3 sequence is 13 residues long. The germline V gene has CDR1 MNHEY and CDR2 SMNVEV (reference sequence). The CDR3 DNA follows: TGTGCCAGCAGTTTACAGGATGGAAACACCATATATTTT. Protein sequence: CASSLQDGNTIYF.

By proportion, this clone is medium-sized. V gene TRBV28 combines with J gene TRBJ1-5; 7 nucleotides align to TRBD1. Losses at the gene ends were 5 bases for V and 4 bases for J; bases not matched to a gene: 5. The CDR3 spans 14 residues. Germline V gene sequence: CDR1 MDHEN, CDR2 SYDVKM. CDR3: CASSPGGGNQPQHF. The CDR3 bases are TGTGCCAGCAGTCCAGGGGGAGGTAATCAGCCCCAGCATTTT.

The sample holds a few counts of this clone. The CDR3 loop is CASSLDSGSLYEQYF. The CDR3 coding sequence is TGTGCCAGCAGCTTAGACAGCGGGAGTTTATACGAGCAGTACTTC. The chain links TRBV7-2 to TRBJ2-7, with 8 bases lining up with TRBD2. Losses at the gene ends were 1 base for V and 4 bases for J; bases not matched to a gene: 6. The CDR3 contains 15 residues. The germline CDR1 and CDR2 sequences are SGHTA and FQGNSA.

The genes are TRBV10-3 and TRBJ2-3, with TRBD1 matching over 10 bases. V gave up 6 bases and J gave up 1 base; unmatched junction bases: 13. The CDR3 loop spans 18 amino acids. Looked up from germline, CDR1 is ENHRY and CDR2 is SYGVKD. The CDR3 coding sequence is TGTGCCATCAGACCCGGGACAGGGGAAGGTGGTGGCACAGATACGCAGTATTTT. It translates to CAIRPGTGEGGGTDTQYF.

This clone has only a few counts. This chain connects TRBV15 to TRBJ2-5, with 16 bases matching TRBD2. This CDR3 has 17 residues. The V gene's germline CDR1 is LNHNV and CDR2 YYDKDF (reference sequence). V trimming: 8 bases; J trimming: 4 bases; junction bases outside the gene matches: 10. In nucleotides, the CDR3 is TGTGCCACCTCGCCGGGACTAGCGGGAGGGCCTAGAGAGACCCAGTACTTC. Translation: CATSPGLAGGPRETQYF.

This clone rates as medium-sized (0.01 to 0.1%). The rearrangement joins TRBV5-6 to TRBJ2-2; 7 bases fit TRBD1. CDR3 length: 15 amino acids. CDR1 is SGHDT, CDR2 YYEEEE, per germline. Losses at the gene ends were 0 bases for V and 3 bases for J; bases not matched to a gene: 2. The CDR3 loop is CASSLVQGDTGELFF. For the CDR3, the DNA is TGTGCCAGCAGCTTGGTTCAGGGGGACACCGGGGAGCTGTTTTTT.

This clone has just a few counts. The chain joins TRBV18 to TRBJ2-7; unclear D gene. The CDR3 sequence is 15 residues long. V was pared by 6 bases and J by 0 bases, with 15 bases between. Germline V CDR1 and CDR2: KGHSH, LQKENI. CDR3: CASSPVPPSSYEQYF. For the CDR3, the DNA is TGTGCCAGCTCCCCTGTGCCCCCGAGCTCCTACGAGCAGTACTTC.

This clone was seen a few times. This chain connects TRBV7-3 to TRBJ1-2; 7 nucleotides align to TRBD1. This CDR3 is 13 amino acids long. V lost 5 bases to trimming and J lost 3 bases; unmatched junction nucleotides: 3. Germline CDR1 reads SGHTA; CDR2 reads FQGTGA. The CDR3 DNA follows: TGTGCCAGCAGCGCGGGACAGCACTATGGCTACACCTTC. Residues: CASSAGQHYGYTF.

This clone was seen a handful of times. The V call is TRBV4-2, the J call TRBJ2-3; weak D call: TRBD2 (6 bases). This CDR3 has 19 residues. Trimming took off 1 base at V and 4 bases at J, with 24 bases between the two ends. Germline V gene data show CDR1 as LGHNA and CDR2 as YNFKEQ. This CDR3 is CASSQARQLGDGGSDTQYF. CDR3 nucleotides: TGTGCCAGCAGCCAAGCTAGGCAGCTAGGCGACGGGGGATCAGATACGCAGTATTTT.

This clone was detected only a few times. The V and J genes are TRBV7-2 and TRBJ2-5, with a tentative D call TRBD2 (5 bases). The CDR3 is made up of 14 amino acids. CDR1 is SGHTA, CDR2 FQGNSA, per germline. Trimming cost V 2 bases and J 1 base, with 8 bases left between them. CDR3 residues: CASSLPRGQETQYF. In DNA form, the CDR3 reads TGTGCCAGCAGCTTACCTCGGGGCCAAGAGACCCAGTACTTC.

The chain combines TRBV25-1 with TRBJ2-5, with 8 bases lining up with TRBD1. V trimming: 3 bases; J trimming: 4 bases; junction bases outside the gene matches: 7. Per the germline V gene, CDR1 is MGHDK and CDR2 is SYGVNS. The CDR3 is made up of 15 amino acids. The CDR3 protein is CASSDSQGVGETQYF. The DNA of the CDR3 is TGTGCCAGCAGTGATTCACAGGGGGTAGGAGAGACCCAGTACTTC.

CDR3 DNA sequence: TGTGCCAGTAGTAGCTGGACAGGGGGCCGCACAGATACGCAGTATTTT. Residues: CASSSWTGGRTDTQYF. The chain carries TRBV19 and TRBJ2-3, with TRBD1 matching over 11 bases. Germline assignment: CDR1 LNHDA and CDR2 SQIVND (reference sequence). The V and J ends lost 4 bases and 1 base, in that order; junction bases with no gene match: 4. This CDR3 is 16 amino acids long.